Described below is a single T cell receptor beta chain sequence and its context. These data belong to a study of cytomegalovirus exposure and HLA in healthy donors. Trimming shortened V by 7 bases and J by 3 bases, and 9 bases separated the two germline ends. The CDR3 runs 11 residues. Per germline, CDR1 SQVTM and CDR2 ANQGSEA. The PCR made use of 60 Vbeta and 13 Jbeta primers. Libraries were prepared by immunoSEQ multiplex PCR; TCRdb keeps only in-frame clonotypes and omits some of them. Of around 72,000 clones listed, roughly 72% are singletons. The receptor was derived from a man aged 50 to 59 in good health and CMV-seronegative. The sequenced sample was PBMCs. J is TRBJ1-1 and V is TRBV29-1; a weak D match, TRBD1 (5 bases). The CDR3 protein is CSGGVDTEAFF. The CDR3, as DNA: TGCAGCGGGGGGGTGGACACTGAAGCTTTCTTT.